The 11 T cell receptor beta chains presented below share a single source sample, sequenced in a study of response to subunit inactivated influenza vaccine. TCRdb fed the RT-PCR reads into MiXCR, producing one record per CDR3 protein. The repertoire holds some 150,000 distinct CDR3 sequences, about an eighth seen once, with less than 30% in the top ten. These sequences were also reported in another study, on T cells expressing NK-cell markers. This second study notes: Template switching by 5'RACE with UMIs generated the TCR beta cDNA.

Material: CD8+ T cells sorted from PBMCs, obtained roughly 12 days after vaccination. These receptors originate from a middle-aged man who received an inactivated influenza vaccine.

The chain carries TRBV15 and TRBJ1-1, with 11 bases identical to TRBD1. The CDR3 runs 19 residues. Germline CDR1 and CDR2: LNHNV and YYDKDF (reference sequence). J gave up 3 bases and V 0 bases, and 12 bases lay outside the gene matches. Written as DNA, the CDR3 is TGTGCCACCAGCAGAGATTCTTCGGACAGGGGGCATTCTGACACTGAAGCTTTCTTT. Translation: CATSRDSSDRGHSDTEAFF. Drawing the rest from reference TRBV15 and TRBJ1-1, the complete variable domain is DAMVIQNPRYQVTQFGKPVTLSCSQTLNHNVMYWYQQKSSQAPKLLFHYYDKDFNNEADTPDNFQSRRPNTSFCFLDIRSPGLGDTAMYLCATSRDSSDRGHSDTEAFFGQGTRLTVV.

This clonotype has just a few counts. This chain links TRBV6-1 with TRBJ1-1; maybe TRBD1 (5 bases). Deletions cut 0 bases from V and 5 bases from J, with 10 bases between. The CDR3 is 14 amino acids. Germline loops: CDR1 MNHNS, CDR2 SASEGT. CDR3 coding DNA: TGTGCCAGCAGTGAAGCCCGGGGGAATACTGAAGCTTTCTTT. Its protein is CASSEARGNTEAFF.

This clonotype was picked up a small number of times. The chain employs TRBV15 and TRBJ2-1; 8 bases are a match to TRBD2. The CDR3 covers 15 residues. CDR1 and CDR2 (germline): LNHNV, YYDKDF (reference sequence). The V gene end was trimmed by 2 bases and the J gene end by 8 bases; junction bases not matched to a gene: 8. CDR3 sequence: CATSRSSGMTHEQFF. Written as DNA, the CDR3 is TGTGCCACCAGCAGAAGTAGCGGGATGACCCATGAGCAGTTCTTC.

The rearrangement uses TRBV14 and TRBJ2-1; 9 bases map to TRBD2. Germline values: CDR1 SGHDN, CDR2 FVKESK. This CDR3 has 16 residues. With V trimmed by 3 bases and J by 2 bases, 5 bases remained unmatched. CDR3 coding DNA: TGTGCCAGCAGCCAGACCATAGCGGGAGCCTACAATGAGCAGTTCTTC. Translating it yields CASSQTIAGAYNEQFF. The full variable domain, rest sourced from reference TRBV14 and TRBJ2-1, is EAGVTQFPSHSVIEKGQTVTLRCDPISGHDNLYWYRRVMGKEIKFLLHFVKESKQDESGMPNNRFLAERTGGTYSTLKVQPAELEDSGVYFCASSQTIAGAYNEQFFGPGTRLTVL.

The chain combines TRBV6-5 with TRBJ1-2; 7 positions agree with TRBD1. The CDR3 runs to 13 residues. J lost 2 bases, V lost 4 bases, and 1 base had no gene match. The germline gives CDR1 MNHEY, CDR2 SVGAGI. The CDR3 nucleotides read TGTGCCAGCAGTTCGACAGGGAACTATGGCTACACCTTC. Translating it yields CASSSTGNYGYTF.

There are many counts of this clonotype. This chain uses TRBV4-3 with TRBJ2-1; D is uncertain. Germline assignment: CDR1 LGHNA and CDR2 YSLEER. The V gene lost 3 bases and the J gene lost 4 bases, with 1 base spanning the gap. CDR3 length: 11 residues. The CDR3 coding sequence is TGCGCCAGCAGCCAGTACAATGAGCAGTTCTTC. It codes for CASSQYNEQFF.

The chain joins TRBV7-9 to TRBJ1-4; 7 nucleotides align to TRBD1. The trim removed 5 bases at V and 8 bases at J, leaving 8 bases unmatched. CDR1 is SEHNR, CDR2 FQNEAQ, per germline (reference sequence). CDR3 length: 14 residues. CDR3 nucleotides: TGTGCCAGCAGCGCGACAGGGTTTGAAGAAAAACTGTTTTTT. This codes for CASSATGFEEKLFF.

This clonotype was counted a few times. This sequence joins TRBV29-1 and TRBJ2-1; a possible D gene is TRBD2 (5 bases). Deletions cut 1 base from V and 5 bases from J, with 12 bases between. The CDR3 spans 14 residues. Germline lookup yields CDR1 SQVTM and CDR2 ANQGSEA. The CDR3 protein is CSVEAPPRDNEQFF. CDR3 coding DNA: TGCAGCGTTGAAGCCCCTCCGCGGGACAATGAGCAGTTCTTC.

This clonotype has a handful of counts. The DNA of the CDR3 is TGCAGCGTGACAGAGCCGAACACCGGGGAGCTGTTTTTT. Protein product: CSVTEPNTGELFF. V gene TRBV29-1 combines with J gene TRBJ2-2, with TRBD1 as a possible D gene (5 bases). CDR3 size: 13 residues. Germline CDR1 SQVTM, CDR2 ANQGSEA. V lost 6 bases and J lost 0, with 8 bases in between.

This clonotype was observed at least ten times. This chain joins TRBV28 and TRBJ2-2, with 11 nucleotides matching TRBD2. This CDR3 region has 19 residues. The germline gives CDR1 MDHEN, CDR2 SYDVKM. V was clipped by 3 bases and J by 0 bases; unmatched bases: 9. As DNA, the CDR3 is TGTGCCAGCAGTTTCCCGACTAGCGGGGCCACTACGAACACCGGGGAGCTGTTTTTT. This translates into CASSFPTSGATTNTGELFF.

The CDR3, as DNA: TGTGCCACCAGCGGGGCCAACGTCCTGACTTTC. This codes for CATSGANVLTF. This rearrangement joins TRBV15 to TRBJ2-6, with D uncertain. The CDR3 consists of 11 residues. V was shortened by 5 bases and J by 4 bases, with 0 bases between the two germline ends. CDR1 LNHNV and CDR2 YYDKDF come from the germline V gene (reference sequence).